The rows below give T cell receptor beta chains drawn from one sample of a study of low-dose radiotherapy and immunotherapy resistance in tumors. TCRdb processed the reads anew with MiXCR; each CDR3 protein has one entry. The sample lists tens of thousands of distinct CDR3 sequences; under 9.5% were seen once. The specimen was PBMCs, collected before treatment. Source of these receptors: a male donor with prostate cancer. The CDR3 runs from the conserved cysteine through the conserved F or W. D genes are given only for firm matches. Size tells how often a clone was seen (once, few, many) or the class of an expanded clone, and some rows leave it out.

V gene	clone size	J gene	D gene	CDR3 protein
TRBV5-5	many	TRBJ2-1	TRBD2	CASSPVAGGTNEQFF
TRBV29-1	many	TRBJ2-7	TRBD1	CSVHRDRGEQQYF
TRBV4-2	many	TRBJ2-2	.	CASSQEGAGTNTGELFF
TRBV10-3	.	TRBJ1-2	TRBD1	CAISEAGGVYGYTF
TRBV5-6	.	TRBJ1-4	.	CASSGGPEKLFF
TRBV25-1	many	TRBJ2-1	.	CASQLDSYNEQFF
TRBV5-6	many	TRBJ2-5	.	CASSLEGPGGQETQYF
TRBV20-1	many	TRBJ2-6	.	CSARGRTGANVLTF
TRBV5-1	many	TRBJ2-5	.	CASKPTGNSSRYQETQYF
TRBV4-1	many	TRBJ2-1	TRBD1	CASSQEGQGLSEQFF
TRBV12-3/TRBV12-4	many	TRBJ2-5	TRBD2	CASSARSGVYF
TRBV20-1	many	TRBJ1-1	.	CSAQVDRWGEGYTEAFF
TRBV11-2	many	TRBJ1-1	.	CASSPMLMPNTEAFF
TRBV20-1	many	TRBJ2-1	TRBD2	CSAFGLAGNEQFF
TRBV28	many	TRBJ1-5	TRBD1	CASSFRQGGYQPQHF
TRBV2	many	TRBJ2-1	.	CASSEGRGAYNEQFF
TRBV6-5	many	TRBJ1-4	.	CASSYSLEDVLFF
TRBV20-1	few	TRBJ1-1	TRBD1	CSASRGTGTTEAFF
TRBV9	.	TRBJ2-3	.	CASSVALGTGANEKYF
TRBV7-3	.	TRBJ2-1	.	CASSLNSGEQFF
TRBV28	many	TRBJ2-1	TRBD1	CASSSGQLNEQFF
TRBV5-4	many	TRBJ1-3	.	CASSLSGSYSGNTIYF
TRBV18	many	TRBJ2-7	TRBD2	CASSPVAGGSPYEQYF
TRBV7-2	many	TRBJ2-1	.	CASSSQRISYNEQFF
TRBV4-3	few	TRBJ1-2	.	CASSQSYLNYGYTF
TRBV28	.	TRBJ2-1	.	CASSLSGTPSNEQFF
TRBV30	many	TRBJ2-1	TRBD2	CAWSATSGRGYNEQFF
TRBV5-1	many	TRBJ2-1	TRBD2	CASSARPGRENYNEQFF
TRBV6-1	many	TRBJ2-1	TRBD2	CASSVLAGGEDEQFF
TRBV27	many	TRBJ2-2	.	CASRRQMNTGELFF
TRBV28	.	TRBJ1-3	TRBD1	CASSQGQPGNTIYF
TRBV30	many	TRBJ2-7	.	CAWSVAGAGEQYF
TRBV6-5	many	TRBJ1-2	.	CASRAAASFGYTF
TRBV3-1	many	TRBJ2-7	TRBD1	CASSLGQVSSYEQYF
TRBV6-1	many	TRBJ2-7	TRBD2	CASSRGSGSGYEQYF
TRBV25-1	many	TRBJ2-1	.	CASSGTQNNEQFF
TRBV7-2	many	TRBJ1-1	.	CASGVDTEAFF
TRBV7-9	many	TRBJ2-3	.	CASSLTPGAQYF